The 27 T cell receptor beta chains below all came from one sample that was sequenced in a study of blood T cell repertoires in COVID-19. TCRdb keeps only in-frame clones here, not all; method: immunoSEQ multiplex PCR. Of roughly 27,000 clones listed, around 87% were seen once; the top ten hold over 9%. Input material: peripheral blood. These receptors came from a man in his 60s with acute or convalescent COVID-19.

The V gene is TRBV14, the J gene TRBJ2-3; no clear D. CDR3 length: 16 amino acids. Germline V CDR1 and CDR2: SGHDN, FVKESK. Trimming shortened V by 1 base and J by 3 bases, and 14 bases separated the two germline ends. The CDR3 sequence: CASSQVLTSRTDTQYF. The DNA of the CDR3 is TGTGCCAGCAGCCAAGTGTTGACCTCCAGGACAGATACGCAGTATTTT. Full variable domain (rest looked up from reference TRBV14 and TRBJ2-3): EAGVTQFPSHSVIEKGQTVTLRCDPISGHDNLYWYRRVMGKEIKFLLHFVKESKQDESGMPNNRFLAERTGGTYSTLKVQPAELEDSGVYFCASSQVLTSRTDTQYFGPGTRLTVL.

The gene calls are TRBV28 and TRBJ1-2; 7 positions agree with TRBD1. The germline CDR1 and CDR2 sequences are MDHEN and SYDVKM. This CDR3 is 13 amino acids long. The ends lost 5 bases at V and 7 bases at J; junction bases unmatched: 7. The CDR3 is CASSPDRVRGYTF. The CDR3 region has the DNA TGTGCCAGCAGTCCCGACAGGGTACGTGGCTACACCTTC.

V and J are TRBV3-1 (or the pseudogene TRBV3-2) and TRBJ2-3; perhaps TRBD1 as D (6 bases). V was shortened by 3 bases and J by 6 bases, with 16 bases between the two germline ends. Germline V gene sequence: CDR1 LGHDT, CDR2 YNNKEL (reference sequence). The CDR3 has 15 amino acids. The CDR3 nucleotides read TGTGCCAGCAGCCAGCTCAACGTCCAGGGGGATACGCAGTATTTT. As protein: CASSQLNVQGDTQYF.

The chain recombines TRBV3-1 (or the pseudogene TRBV3-2) with TRBJ1-1; the D is unclear. Germline-derived CDR1 and CDR2 are LGHDT and YNNKEL (reference sequence). This CDR3 has 13 amino acids. V was clipped by 5 bases and J by 1 base, with 8 bases between them. CDR3 region: CASSITENTEAFF. The CDR3 nucleotides read TGTGCCAGCAGCATTACAGAGAACACTGAAGCTTTCTTT.

The V gene is TRBV5-1, the J gene TRBJ2-7; TRBD1 might be the D (6 bases). The V and J ends lost 2 bases and 3 bases respectively, with 12 bases between them. This CDR3 is built from 14 residues. CDR1 is SGHRS and CDR2 is YFSETQ in the germline V gene. CDR3 sequence (DNA): TGCGCCAGCAGCTTTGGGCTCAGGGGCTACGAGCAGTACTTC. It codes for CASSFGLRGYEQYF.

This chain joins TRBV19 and TRBJ1-5; 10 bases are a match to TRBD1. This CDR3 comprises 16 residues. Germline CDR1 reads LNHDA; CDR2 reads SQIVND (reference sequence). Trimming took 7 bases from V and 2 from J; bases not matched to a gene: 8. The chain's CDR3 is CASKQRGTGGNQPQHF. In nucleotides, the CDR3 is TGTGCCAGTAAACAGCGCGGGACAGGGGGCAATCAGCCCCAGCATTTT.

In DNA form, the CDR3 reads TGTGCCAGCAGTTTATGGAGCCAGTCAGACACTGAAGCTTTCTTT. As protein: CASSLWSQSDTEAFF. This chain connects TRBV27 to TRBJ1-1; D is unresolved. The CDR3 is 15 amino acids. Deletions cut 1 base from V and 3 bases from J, with 12 bases between. Germline V CDR1 and CDR2: MNHEY, SMNVEV (reference sequence).

The gene calls are TRBV3-1 (or the pseudogene TRBV3-2) and TRBJ2-1; 15 bases match TRBD2. Looked up from germline, CDR1 is LGHDT and CDR2 is YNNKEL (reference sequence). V dropped 0 bases and J dropped 1; count of bases not matched to a gene: 4. The CDR3 consists of 19 residues. CDR3: CASSQDSGLAGGSYNEQFF. As DNA, the CDR3 is TGTGCCAGCAGCCAAGACTCGGGACTAGCGGGGGGTTCCTACAATGAGCAGTTCTTC.

The chain joins TRBV6-6 to TRBJ2-1; D is uncertain. This CDR3 is built from 12 residues. The ends were cut back, 7 bases at V and 10 bases at J, with 14 bases in the middle. The germline V gene has CDR1 MNHNY and CDR2 SVGAGI (reference sequence). The CDR3 region is CASNLTPGEQFF. The CDR3 bases are TGTGCCAGCAATCTTACACCCGGGGAGCAGTTCTTC.

Details on this clone: At one end, the junction sequence differs from germline, possibly due to a read error. The CDR3 DNA is TGTGCCAGCAGCTTAAGTTGGGCCACTCCGAACACTGAAACTTTCTTT. Translation gives CASSLSWATPNTETFF. The chain has TRBV7-2 and TRBJ1-1, with D hard to call. The CDR3 runs 16 residues. Germline values: CDR1 SGHTA, CDR2 FQGNSA.

J is TRBJ1-6 and V is TRBV20-1, with D possibly matching TRBD1 (5 bases). CDR1 is DFQATT, CDR2 SNEGSKA, per germline (reference sequence). V was pared by 3 bases and J by 7 bases, with 10 bases between. This CDR3 has 13 residues. CDR3 loop: CSASWGVNSPLHF. In nucleotides, the CDR3 is TGCAGTGCTAGTTGGGGGGTGAATTCACCCCTCCACTTT.

This chain connects TRBV9 to TRBJ2-1; 7 bases align to TRBD1. V was clipped by 4 bases and J by 2 bases; unmatched bases: 9. Germline V lookup: CDR1 SGDLS, CDR2 YYNGEE. The CDR3 totals 16 residues. The CDR3 DNA follows: TGTGCCAGCAGCCCCCCCGTGACAGGGACCTACAATGAGCAGTTCTTC. Translation gives CASSPPVTGTYNEQFF.

The chain combines TRBV15 with TRBJ1-6, with 8 bases that match TRBD1. The germline CDR1 and CDR2 sequences are LNHNV and YYDKDF (reference sequence). The CDR3 consists of 18 residues. After removal of 0 bases from V and 11 bases from J, the junction contained 15 bases not matched to a gene. CDR3 region: CATSRDLPETGDYAPLHF. As DNA, the CDR3 is TGTGCCACCAGCAGAGATCTGCCCGAGACAGGGGATTATGCACCCCTCCACTTT.

V gene TRBV10-3 combines with J gene TRBJ1-2; 8 bases line up with TRBD1. The CDR3 runs to 12 residues. V dropped 6 bases and J dropped 7; count of bases not matched to a gene: 4. Germline CDR1 is ENHRY and CDR2 is SYGVKD. The CDR3 is CAIRGQEGGYTF. The CDR3 DNA reads as TGTGCCATCAGGGGACAGGAGGGTGGCTACACCTTC.

This chain joins TRBV19 and TRBJ1-1, with TRBD1 matching over 10 bases. The V gene end was trimmed by 4 bases and the J gene end by 3 bases; junction bases not matched to a gene: 5. Germline CDR1 reads LNHDA; CDR2 reads SQIVND (reference sequence). The length of the CDR3 is 15 residues. CDR3 loop: CASSTGQGLDTEAFF. Written as DNA, the CDR3 is TGTGCCAGTAGTACGGGACAGGGGCTGGACACTGAAGCTTTCTTT.

V and J are TRBV11-2 and TRBJ1-1, with D unclear. The CDR3 runs 12 residues. Between the trimmed V and J ends, which lost 4 bases and 8 bases, there was a span of 11 bases. Germline V gene data show CDR1 as SGHAT and CDR2 as FQNNGV. The CDR3 DNA follows: TGTGCCAGCAGCTGGGAGGGAGGGGAAGCTTTCTTT. This gives the protein CASSWEGGEAFF.

The V call is TRBV19, the J call TRBJ1-1; D not resolved. From germline, CDR1 is LNHDA and CDR2 SQIVND (reference sequence). The ends were cut back, 7 bases at V and 0 bases at J, with 9 bases in the middle. The CDR3 covers 13 residues. The CDR3 region has the DNA TGTGCCAGTAATTGGGCGCTGAACACTGAAGCTTTCTTT. Residues: CASNWALNTEAFF.

This clone appeared once. The chain joins TRBV5-1 to TRBJ1-3; TRBD1 matches 8 bases. V lost 5 bases and J lost 0; bases outside the gene matches: 19. The CDR3 runs to 20 residues. In germline, CDR1 is SGHRS, CDR2 YFSETQ. This CDR3 is CASRRQGPYSSDLSGNTIYF. The CDR3 nucleotides read TGCGCCAGCAGGCGACAGGGGCCCTACTCCAGTGACCTCTCTGGAAACACCATATATTTT.

The chain recombines TRBV5-1 with TRBJ1-1, with D tentatively TRBD1 (6 bases). The CDR3 is made up of 17 amino acids. Germline-derived CDR1 and CDR2 are SGHRS and YFSETQ. V was pared by 3 bases and J by 6 bases, with 24 bases between. The CDR3 spells CASSSDVGTGSGAEAFF. In DNA form, the CDR3 reads TGCGCCAGCAGCTCGGACGTTGGCACAGGGTCGGGCGCTGAAGCTTTCTTT.

This clone showed up just once. J is TRBJ2-7 and V is TRBV10-2; no definite D call. Germline V gives CDR1 WSHSY, CDR2 SAAADI. V was cut by 0 bases and J by 0 bases, with 9 bases left in between. This CDR3 is 15 amino acids long. The chain's CDR3 is CASSESAASSYEQYF. The CDR3 DNA sequence: TGCGCCAGCAGTGAGTCTGCGGCCAGCTCCTACGAGCAGTACTTC.

In its sample, this clone was seen once. The CDR3 loop is CASSEQGGGGYTF. As DNA, the CDR3 is TGTGCCAGCAGCGAACAGGGAGGCGGTGGCTACACCTTC. V is TRBV2 and J is TRBJ1-2; weak D call: TRBD1 (6 bases). Germline V gene sequence: CDR1 SNHLY, CDR2 FYNNEI. With 6 bases removed from V and 7 bases from J, the gap between germline ends came to 15 bases. The CDR3 has 13 amino acids.

This chain links TRBV6-6 with TRBJ1-1; no firm D call. Trimming removed 2 bases from V and 3 bases from J, with 13 bases in between. Looked up from germline, CDR1 is MNHNY and CDR2 is SVGAGI (reference sequence). This CDR3 spans 15 amino acids. CDR3: CASSYAAGGYTEAFF. In DNA, the CDR3 is TGTGCCAGCAGTTACGCGGCCGGTGGATACACTGAAGCTTTCTTT.

The chain has TRBV2 and TRBJ1-1; 9 bases fit TRBD1. V was clipped by 7 bases and J by 1 base; unmatched bases: 4. Germline V CDR1 and CDR2: SNHLY, FYNNEI. The CDR3 is 14 amino acids. CDR3 nucleotides: TGTGCCAGCAAAACGACAGGGGGGAACACTGAAGCTTTCTTT. It encodes CASKTTGGNTEAFF.

Note on this clone: Other DNA sequences from this sample encode an identical CDR3 as well. The chain is built from TRBV20-1 and TRBJ1-2; the D is unclear. V lost 5 bases and J 4 bases, leaving 8 bases between the germline ends. Germline-derived CDR1 and CDR2 are DFQATT and SNEGSKA (reference sequence). The CDR3 spans 11 residues. The DNA for the CDR3 is TGCAGTGCTCGGGAAAGCTATGGCTACACCTTC. It encodes CSARESYGYTF.

The chain joins TRBV28 to TRBJ1-2, with D possibly TRBD1 on 6 matching bases. The V and J ends lost 7 bases and 8 bases respectively, with 14 bases between them. Looked up from germline, CDR1 is MDHEN and CDR2 is SYDVKM. This CDR3 comprises 12 residues. CDR3 sequence reads: CASISQGWGYTF. The CDR3 DNA is TGTGCCAGCATCTCACAGGGCTGGGGCTACACCTTC.

This chain joins TRBV19 and TRBJ1-5; a weak D match, TRBD1 (5 bases). The germline gives CDR1 LNHDA, CDR2 SQIVND (reference sequence). Trimming cost V 11 bases and J 0 bases, with 20 bases left between them. The CDR3 spans 16 residues. The CDR3 sequence: CAADSGRGNSNQPQHF. CDR3 nucleotides: TGTGCCGCGGATTCTGGACGGGGGAATAGCAATCAGCCCCAGCATTTT.

The chain combines TRBV6-5 with TRBJ1-4; 7 positions agree with TRBD1. Trimming cost V 7 bases and J 5 bases; bases outside gene matches: 7. Germline V gene lookup returns CDR1 MNHEY and CDR2 SVGAGI. CDR3 length: 14 residues. CDR3 coding DNA: TGTGCCAGCACCATGGGACAGTCGAATGAAAAACTGTTTTTT. Protein sequence: CASTMGQSNEKLFF.